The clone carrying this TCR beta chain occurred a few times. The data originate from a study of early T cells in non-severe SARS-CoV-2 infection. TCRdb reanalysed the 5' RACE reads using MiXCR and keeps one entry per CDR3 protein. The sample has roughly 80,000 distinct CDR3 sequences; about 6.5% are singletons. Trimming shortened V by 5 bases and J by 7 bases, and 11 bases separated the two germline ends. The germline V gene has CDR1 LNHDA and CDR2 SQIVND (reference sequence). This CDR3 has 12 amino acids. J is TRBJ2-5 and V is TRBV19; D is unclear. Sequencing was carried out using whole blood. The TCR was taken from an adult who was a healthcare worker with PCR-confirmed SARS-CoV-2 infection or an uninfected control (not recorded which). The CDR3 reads CASSPDGWTQYF. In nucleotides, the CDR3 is TGTGCCAGTAGTCCAGACGGATGGACCCAGTACTTC.